Shown below are 4 T cell receptor beta chains from a single sample sequenced in a study of metastatic and nonmetastatic thyroid tumors. With MiXCR, TCRdb reprocessed the PCR reads. This sample has over 20,000 clones, with approximately 30% found just once. Thyroid surgery was preceded by no treatment in any patient. Sequencing used blood. The receptors originated from a female donor with papillary thyroid cancer or a benign thyroid nodule (not recorded which). Some clones in this sample may be carry-over from other donors' samples.

This clone was recorded many times. The V gene is TRBV11-1, the J gene TRBJ2-1, with D tentatively TRBD1 (6 bases). V shed 8 bases and J shed 7 bases, with 15 bases lying between them. The CDR3 totals 13 residues. Germline loops: CDR1 SGHAT, CDR2 FQDESV (reference sequence). The CDR3 DNA is TGTGCCAGCGGGGACACGTGGAGGAATGAGCAGTTCTTC. The encoded protein is CASGDTWRNEQFF.

Of note for this clone: One end of the junction does not line up with germline, which may come from a read error. The gene calls are TRBV6-1 and TRBJ2-2; unclear D gene. Per germline, CDR1 MNHNS and CDR2 SASEGT. The CDR3 sequence is 13 residues long. The CDR3 DNA follows: TGTGCCAGCAGAGAAGATAACACCGGGGAGCTGTTTTTT. Translating gives CASREDNTGELFF.

The chain recombines TRBV7-2 with TRBJ2-7; 7 bases map to TRBD2. Germline V CDR1 and CDR2: SGHTA, FQGNSA. The ends lost 4 bases at V and 9 bases at J; junction bases unmatched: 3. This CDR3 is built from 11 residues. In DNA, the CDR3 is TGTGCCAGCAGCTCCGGGGGGTTGCAGTACTTC. Its protein is CASSSGGLQYF.

This clone was seen at least ten times. V usage is TRBV7-9 and J usage is TRBJ2-4, with TRBD2 matching 12 bases. CDR3 size: 15 residues. Trimming at V came to 2 bases and at J to 10 bases, leaving 6 bases not matched to a gene. Germline CDR1 and CDR2: SEHNR and FQNEAQ (reference sequence). The CDR3: CASSLQLAGGPIQYF. CDR3 bases: TGTGCCAGCAGCTTACAACTAGCGGGGGGTCCAATTCAGTACTTC.